The rows below give T cell receptor beta chains drawn from one sample of a study of technical replicates of blood from four donors. Only in-frame clones appear in the TCRdb table, and some are missing; sequencing was by immunoSEQ multiplex PCR. The sample shows 60,000 to 90,000 clones, over 90% of them seen only once. Sequencing was performed on T cells isolated from PBMCs. The source is a human donor in good health. The CDR3 runs from the conserved cysteine through the conserved F or W. The order of the fields is D gene, V gene, J gene, clone size, CDR3 protein, CDR3 DNA. The D gene is left open where the match is weak. A row's size may be missing; if present it is once, few, many or a size class.

d_call: NA
v_call: TRBV11-2
j_call: TRBJ1-3
clone_size: NA
cdr3_aa: CASTRWRRQGNSGNTIYF
cdr3_nt: TGTGCCAGCACTAGATGGAGGAGGCAGGGGAACTCTGGAAACACCATATATTTT

d_call: NA
v_call: TRBV7-9
j_call: TRBJ1-1
clone_size: NA
cdr3_aa: CASSANSWAPNTEAFF
cdr3_nt: TGTGCCAGCAGCGCGAATTCGTGGGCCCCGAACACTGAAGCTTTCTTT

d_call: NA
v_call: TRBV19
j_call: TRBJ1-2
clone_size: NA
cdr3_aa: CASSTGTPVYGYTF
cdr3_nt: TGTGCCAGTAGCACCGGGACTCCCGTCTATGGCTACACCTTC

d_call: NA
v_call: TRBV12-5
j_call: TRBJ2-1
clone_size: NA
cdr3_aa: CASGLTYTGQSYNEQFF
cdr3_nt: TGTGCTAGTGGTTTGACGTACACGGGACAATCCTACAATGAGCAGTTCTTC

d_call: NA
v_call: TRBV13
j_call: TRBJ2-7
clone_size: NA
cdr3_aa: CASDQKTENKQYF
cdr3_nt: TGTGCCAGCGACCAGAAGACAGAGAACAAGCAGTACTTC

d_call: TRBD1
v_call: TRBV5-4
j_call: TRBJ2-1
clone_size: NA
cdr3_aa: CASSSWTGANEQFF
cdr3_nt: TGTGCCAGCAGCTCTTGGACAGGAGCCAATGAGCAGTTCTTC

d_call: NA
v_call: TRBV10-3
j_call: TRBJ1-2
clone_size: once
cdr3_aa: CAINPETGSNYGYTF
cdr3_nt: TGTGCCATCAACCCCGAGACAGGCTCTAACTATGGCTACACCTTC

d_call: NA
v_call: TRBV18
j_call: TRBJ1-1
clone_size: NA
cdr3_aa: CASSQGENTEAFF
cdr3_nt: TGTGCCAGCTCACAGGGGGAGAACACTGAAGCTTTCTTT

d_call: TRBD2
v_call: TRBV19
j_call: TRBJ2-7
clone_size: NA
cdr3_aa: CASSVGAVGGSYEQYF
cdr3_nt: TGTGCCAGTAGTGTCGGGGCGGTCGGGGGGTCCTACGAGCAGTACTTC

d_call: NA
v_call: TRBV6-5
j_call: TRBJ2-1
clone_size: once
cdr3_aa: CASSYSISRADEQFF
cdr3_nt: TGTGCCAGCAGTTACTCGATTTCCAGGGCCGATGAGCAGTTCTTC

d_call: NA
v_call: TRBV27
j_call: TRBJ2-6
clone_size: NA
cdr3_aa: CASNVYDGANVLTF
cdr3_nt: TGTGCCAGCAACGTCTACGATGGGGCCAACGTCCTGACTTTC